This entry features one T cell receptor beta chain sequence. Its matching antigen is unknown. TCRdb's copy holds only in-frame clones and misses some; the assay was immunoSEQ multiplex PCR. The table has 150,000 to 200,000 clones, more than 80% seen once. These data are taken from a study of T cell responses to AZD1222 COVID-19 vaccine. Findings and limits, study-wide: Samples come after the peak T cell response, not at day 14. Spike-specific TCR breadth and depth grew following two AZD1222 doses.

CDR1 and CDR2 (germline): KGHSH, LQKENI. V shed 4 bases and J shed 7 bases, with 17 bases lying between them. The length of the CDR3 is 15 residues. This TCR came from an adult in good health. The sequenced sample was peripheral blood, obtained on day 0 of AZD1222 vaccination. V gene TRBV18 combines with J gene TRBJ1-5; D unresolved. CDR3 loop: CASSLLIELGQPQHF. The CDR3 nucleotides read TGTGCCAGCTCACTACTCATAGAGCTCGGGCAGCCCCAGCATTTT. Full variable domain (missing parts from reference TRBV18 and TRBJ1-5): NAGVMQNPRHLVRRRGQEARLRCSPMKGHSHVYWYRQLPEEGLKFMVYLQKENIIDESGMPKERFSAEFPKEGPSILRIQQVVRGDSAAYFCASSLLIELGQPQHFGDGTRLSIL.